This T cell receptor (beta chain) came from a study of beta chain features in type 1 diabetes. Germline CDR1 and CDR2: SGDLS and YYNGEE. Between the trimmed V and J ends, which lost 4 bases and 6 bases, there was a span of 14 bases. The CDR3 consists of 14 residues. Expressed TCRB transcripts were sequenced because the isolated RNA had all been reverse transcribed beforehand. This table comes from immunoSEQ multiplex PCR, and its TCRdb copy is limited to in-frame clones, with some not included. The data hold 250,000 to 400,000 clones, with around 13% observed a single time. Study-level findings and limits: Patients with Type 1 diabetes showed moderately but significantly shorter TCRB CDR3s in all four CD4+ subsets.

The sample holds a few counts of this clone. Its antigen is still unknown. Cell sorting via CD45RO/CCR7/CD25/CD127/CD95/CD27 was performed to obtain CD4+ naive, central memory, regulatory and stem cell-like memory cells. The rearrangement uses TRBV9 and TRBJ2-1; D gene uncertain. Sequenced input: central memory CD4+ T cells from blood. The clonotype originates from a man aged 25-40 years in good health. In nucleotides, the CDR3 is TGTGCCAGCAGCCAAGTCTCCAGCAGCAATGAGCAGTTCTTC. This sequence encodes CASSQVSSSNEQFF.